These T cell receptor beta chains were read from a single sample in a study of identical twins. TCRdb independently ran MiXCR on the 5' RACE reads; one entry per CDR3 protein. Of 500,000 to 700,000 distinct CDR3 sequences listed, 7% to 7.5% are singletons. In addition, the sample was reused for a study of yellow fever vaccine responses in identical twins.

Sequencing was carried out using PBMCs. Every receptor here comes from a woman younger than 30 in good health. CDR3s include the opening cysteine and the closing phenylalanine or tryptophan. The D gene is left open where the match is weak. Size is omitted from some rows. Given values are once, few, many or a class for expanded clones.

CDR3aa: CASSFGTSFGDEQFF
CDR3nt: TGTGCCAGCAGCTTTGGGACAAGTTTCGGCGATGAGCAGTTCTTC
d_gene: NA
j_gene: TRBJ2-1
v_gene: TRBV11-1
abundance: NA

CDR3aa: CASSLTTAETQYF
CDR3nt: TGTGCCAGCAGCTTAACAACAGCCGAGACCCAGTACTTC
d_gene: NA
j_gene: TRBJ2-5
v_gene: TRBV7-9
abundance: many

CDR3aa: CASSEGPAGHTGELFF
CDR3nt: TGTGCCAGCAGTGAAGGTCCAGCAGGGCACACCGGGGAGCTGTTTTTT
d_gene: NA
j_gene: TRBJ2-2
v_gene: TRBV6-4
abundance: NA

CDR3aa: CASTSPAGGRGTGELFF
CDR3nt: TGCGCCAGCACCAGCCCAGCGGGAGGGCGTGGCACCGGGGAGCTGTTTTTT
d_gene: TRBD2
j_gene: TRBJ2-2
v_gene: TRBV5-1
abundance: few

CDR3aa: CSATPDRGVNTEAFF
CDR3nt: TGCAGTGCTACCCCTGACAGGGGGGTTAACACTGAAGCTTTCTTT
d_gene: TRBD1
j_gene: TRBJ1-1
v_gene: TRBV20-1
abundance: NA

CDR3aa: CASSHATQETQYF
CDR3nt: TGCGCCAGCAGCCATGCTACCCAAGAGACCCAGTACTTC
d_gene: NA
j_gene: TRBJ2-5
v_gene: TRBV4-1
abundance: few

CDR3aa: CAGGTASFETQYF
CDR3nt: TGTGCCGGCGGGACAGCGTCGTTTGAGACCCAGTACTTC
d_gene: NA
j_gene: TRBJ2-5
v_gene: TRBV6-1
abundance: NA

CDR3aa: CASRLTGGVTEAFF
CDR3nt: TGTGCCAGCAGGCTAACAGGGGGCGTCACTGAAGCTTTCTTT
d_gene: TRBD1
j_gene: TRBJ1-1
v_gene: TRBV12-3/TRBV12-4
abundance: many

CDR3aa: CASSESGAVMADTQYF
CDR3nt: TGCGCCAGCAGTGAGTCTGGAGCGGTTATGGCAGATACGCAGTATTTT
d_gene: NA
j_gene: TRBJ2-3
v_gene: TRBV10-2
abundance: many

CDR3aa: CATSEMGGAGDTQYF
CDR3nt: TGTGCCACCAGTGAGATGGGGGGCGCTGGAGATACGCAGTATTTT
d_gene: NA
j_gene: TRBJ2-3
v_gene: TRBV24-1
abundance: NA

CDR3aa: CASSPRRPGLAGGYEQFF
CDR3nt: TGTGCCAGCAGTCCCCGGCGGCCGGGACTAGCGGGGGGTTATGAGCAGTTCTTC
d_gene: TRBD2
j_gene: TRBJ2-1
v_gene: TRBV11-2
abundance: NA

CDR3aa: CASSFIGAGTGELFF
CDR3nt: TGTGCCAGCAGTTTTATCGGGGCTGGCACCGGGGAGCTGTTTTTT
d_gene: NA
j_gene: TRBJ2-2
v_gene: TRBV12-3/TRBV12-4
abundance: many

CDR3aa: CASSLVPSNGYTF
CDR3nt: TGTGCCAGCAGTTTAGTCCCCAGCAACGGCTACACCTTC
d_gene: NA
j_gene: TRBJ1-2
v_gene: TRBV12-3/TRBV12-4
abundance: NA

CDR3aa: CASRGVKAPSYEQYF
CDR3nt: TGTGCCAGCAGGGGGGTTAAGGCCCCCTCCTACGAGCAGTACTTC
d_gene: NA
j_gene: TRBJ2-7
v_gene: TRBV12-3/TRBV12-4
abundance: few

CDR3aa: CASSVPAELYNEQFF
CDR3nt: TGTGCCAGCAGTGTTCCAGCTGAATTATACAATGAGCAGTTCTTC
d_gene: NA
j_gene: TRBJ2-1
v_gene: TRBV25-1
abundance: few

CDR3aa: CASSQGFSLAGFGELFF
CDR3nt: TGCGCCAGCAGCCAAGGTTTTAGTCTAGCGGGATTCGGGGAGCTGTTTTTT
d_gene: TRBD2
j_gene: TRBJ2-2
v_gene: TRBV5-1
abundance: few

CDR3aa: CASTTTAEGNTEAFF
CDR3nt: TGTGCCAGCACCACAACGGCAGAGGGGAACACTGAAGCTTTCTTT
d_gene: NA
j_gene: TRBJ1-1
v_gene: TRBV5-6
abundance: few

CDR3aa: CASSLGGVKTQYF
CDR3nt: TGTGCCAGCAGTTTAGGGGGGGTAAAGACCCAGTACTTC
d_gene: NA
j_gene: TRBJ2-5
v_gene: TRBV12-3/TRBV12-4
abundance: many

CDR3aa: CASSESRVPYSNQPQHF
CDR3nt: TGTGCCAGCAGTGAGAGCAGGGTTCCCTATAGCAATCAGCCCCAGCATTTT
d_gene: NA
j_gene: TRBJ1-5
v_gene: TRBV28
abundance: many

CDR3aa: CASRNRVGTGELFF
CDR3nt: TGTGCCAGCAGAAACAGGGTGGGGACCGGGGAGCTGTTTTTT
d_gene: NA
j_gene: TRBJ2-2
v_gene: TRBV12-3/TRBV12-4
abundance: many

CDR3aa: CSASGRANEQYF
CDR3nt: TGCAGTGCTAGCGGGAGGGCTAACGAGCAGTACTTC
d_gene: TRBD2
j_gene: TRBJ2-7
v_gene: TRBV20-1
abundance: NA

CDR3aa: CASSREGQLGGTDTQYF
CDR3nt: TGTGCCAGCAGCCGAGAAGGACAGCTCGGGGGCACAGATACGCAGTATTTT
d_gene: NA
j_gene: TRBJ2-3
v_gene: TRBV6-1
abundance: NA

CDR3aa: CASSLIVHEQYF
CDR3nt: TGTGCCAGCAGCTTAATCGTCCACGAGCAGTACTTC
d_gene: NA
j_gene: TRBJ2-7
v_gene: TRBV7-9
abundance: few

CDR3aa: CSARLGGRMNTEAFF
CDR3nt: TGCAGTGCTAGATTAGGAGGGCGGATGAACACTGAAGCTTTCTTT
d_gene: NA
j_gene: TRBJ1-1
v_gene: TRBV20-1
abundance: NA

CDR3aa: CASSQEGGSYGYTF
CDR3nt: TGTGCCAGCAGCCAAGAGGGCGGTAGCTATGGCTACACCTTC
d_gene: NA
j_gene: TRBJ1-2
v_gene: TRBV4-2
abundance: NA

CDR3aa: CSAYLPGGEAPVYEQYF
CDR3nt: TGCAGCGCGTACCTCCCCGGCGGGGAGGCCCCGGTGTACGAGCAGTACTTC
d_gene: NA
j_gene: TRBJ2-7
v_gene: TRBV29-1
abundance: many

CDR3aa: CASSPGNTGQYF
CDR3nt: TGTGCCAGCAGTCCGGGGAACACCGGGCAGTACTTC
d_gene: NA
j_gene: TRBJ2-7
v_gene: TRBV12-3/TRBV12-4
abundance: many

CDR3aa: CSVEVGGFTNEKLFF
CDR3nt: TGCAGCGTTGAAGTTGGGGGCTTTACTAATGAAAAACTGTTTTTT
d_gene: NA
j_gene: TRBJ1-4
v_gene: TRBV29-1
abundance: few

CDR3aa: CASSLDANSNQPQHF
CDR3nt: TGTGCCAGCAGTTTAGATGCGAACAGCAATCAGCCCCAGCATTTT
d_gene: NA
j_gene: TRBJ1-5
v_gene: TRBV12-3/TRBV12-4
abundance: few

CDR3aa: CASSQDWASGRYRNEQFF
CDR3nt: TGCGCCAGCAGCCAAGATTGGGCTAGCGGGAGATATAGGAATGAGCAGTTCTTC
d_gene: TRBD2
j_gene: TRBJ2-1
v_gene: TRBV4-1
abundance: many

CDR3aa: CASSLKLSYNEQFF
CDR3nt: TGTGCCAGCAGTTTGAAACTCTCCTACAATGAGCAGTTCTTC
d_gene: NA
j_gene: TRBJ2-1
v_gene: TRBV6-5
abundance: few

CDR3aa: CASSLGQGKEKLFF
CDR3nt: TGCGCCAGCAGCTTGGGGCAGGGTAAAGAAAAACTGTTTTTT
d_gene: NA
j_gene: TRBJ1-4
v_gene: TRBV5-1
abundance: many

CDR3aa: CASSATGSNTGELFF
CDR3nt: TGTGCCAGCAGCGCAACAGGGTCGAACACCGGGGAGCTGTTTTTT
d_gene: NA
j_gene: TRBJ2-2
v_gene: TRBV11-2
abundance: many

CDR3aa: CASSLTRLAGGPLTDTQYF
CDR3nt: TGTGCCAGCAGCTTAACCCGACTAGCGGGAGGGCCGCTCACAGATACGCAGTATTTT
d_gene: TRBD2
j_gene: TRBJ2-3
v_gene: TRBV7-3
abundance: few

CDR3aa: CASSLGRPRSGSPLHF
CDR3nt: TGTGCCAGCAGCTTAGGACGTCCGAGATCCGGCTCACCCCTCCACTTT
d_gene: NA
j_gene: TRBJ1-6
v_gene: TRBV11-2
abundance: many

CDR3aa: CASSGGTNKAFF
CDR3nt: TGTGCCAGCAGCGGCGGGACAAATAAAGCTTTCTTT
d_gene: NA
j_gene: TRBJ1-1
v_gene: TRBV2
abundance: many

CDR3aa: CASSPLGGISTEAFF
CDR3nt: TGTGCCAGCAGCCCGCTGGGAGGGATCAGCACTGAAGCTTTCTTT
d_gene: NA
j_gene: TRBJ1-1
v_gene: TRBV3-1
abundance: few

CDR3aa: CASSGPGTGVTEAFF
CDR3nt: TGTGCCAGCAGCGGACCCGGGACCGGGGTCACTGAAGCTTTCTTT
d_gene: NA
j_gene: TRBJ1-1
v_gene: TRBV9
abundance: few

CDR3aa: CATSRIDRYNTGELFF
CDR3nt: TGTGCCACCAGCAGAATAGACAGGTACAACACCGGGGAGCTGTTTTTT
d_gene: NA
j_gene: TRBJ2-2
v_gene: TRBV15
abundance: few

CDR3aa: CSAREDSSNSPLHF
CDR3nt: TGCAGTGCTAGAGAGGACAGTAGTAATTCACCCCTCCACTTT
d_gene: NA
j_gene: TRBJ1-6
v_gene: TRBV20-1
abundance: few

CDR3aa: CCATDLTSGDYNEQFF
CDR3nt: TGCTGTGCTACCGACCTGACTAGCGGGGATTACAATGAGCAGTTCTTC
d_gene: TRBD2
j_gene: TRBJ2-1
v_gene: TRBV20-1
abundance: NA

CDR3aa: CASSFTSGSSNEQFF
CDR3nt: TGTGCCAGCAGCTTTACTAGCGGGAGTAGCAATGAGCAGTTCTTC
d_gene: TRBD2
j_gene: TRBJ2-1
v_gene: TRBV11-2
abundance: few

CDR3aa: CASILTGGGEAFF
CDR3nt: TGTGCCAGCATCCTTACGGGTGGGGGTGAAGCTTTCTTT
d_gene: NA
j_gene: TRBJ1-1
v_gene: TRBV6-6
abundance: NA

CDR3aa: CASSQDTGRPYEQYF
CDR3nt: TGCGCCAGCAGCCAAGATACTGGGAGACCCTACGAGCAGTACTTC
d_gene: NA
j_gene: TRBJ2-7
v_gene: TRBV4-1
abundance: NA

CDR3aa: CASSWDRYYNSPLHF
CDR3nt: TGTGCCAGCAGTTGGGACCGGTACTATAATTCACCCCTCCACTTT
d_gene: NA
j_gene: TRBJ1-6
v_gene: TRBV12-3/TRBV12-4
abundance: NA

CDR3aa: CASSLAGTPSSGANVLTF
CDR3nt: TGTGCCAGCAGCTTAGCGGGGACCCCAAGCTCTGGGGCCAACGTCCTGACTTTC
d_gene: NA
j_gene: TRBJ2-6
v_gene: TRBV7-8
abundance: NA

CDR3aa: CASSLGLRGPSTDTQYF
CDR3nt: TGTGCCAGCAGCTTAGGGTTGCGGGGCCCGAGCACAGATACGCAGTATTTT
d_gene: NA
j_gene: TRBJ2-3
v_gene: TRBV7-2
abundance: NA

CDR3aa: CASSPTVNYGYTF
CDR3nt: TGTGCCAGCAGTCCAACAGTAAACTATGGCTACACCTTC
d_gene: NA
j_gene: TRBJ1-2
v_gene: TRBV12-3/TRBV12-4
abundance: many

CDR3aa: CASSTQGSGFEKLFF
CDR3nt: TGTGCCAGTAGCACCCAGGGCTCCGGATTTGAAAAACTGTTTTTT
d_gene: NA
j_gene: TRBJ1-4
v_gene: TRBV19
abundance: many

CDR3aa: CASSIVRLAAGELFF
CDR3nt: TGTGCCAGTAGTATAGTCCGGCTAGCGGCCGGGGAGCTGTTTTTT
d_gene: TRBD2
j_gene: TRBJ2-2
v_gene: TRBV19
abundance: NA

CDR3aa: CAISESKLAGGNNEQFF
CDR3nt: TGTGCCATCAGTGAGTCGAAACTAGCGGGGGGTAACAATGAGCAGTTCTTC
d_gene: TRBD2
j_gene: TRBJ2-1
v_gene: TRBV10-3
abundance: few

CDR3aa: CSARRTPYQETQYF
CDR3nt: TGCAGTGCTCGCAGGACCCCGTACCAAGAGACCCAGTACTTC
d_gene: NA
j_gene: TRBJ2-5
v_gene: TRBV20-1
abundance: NA